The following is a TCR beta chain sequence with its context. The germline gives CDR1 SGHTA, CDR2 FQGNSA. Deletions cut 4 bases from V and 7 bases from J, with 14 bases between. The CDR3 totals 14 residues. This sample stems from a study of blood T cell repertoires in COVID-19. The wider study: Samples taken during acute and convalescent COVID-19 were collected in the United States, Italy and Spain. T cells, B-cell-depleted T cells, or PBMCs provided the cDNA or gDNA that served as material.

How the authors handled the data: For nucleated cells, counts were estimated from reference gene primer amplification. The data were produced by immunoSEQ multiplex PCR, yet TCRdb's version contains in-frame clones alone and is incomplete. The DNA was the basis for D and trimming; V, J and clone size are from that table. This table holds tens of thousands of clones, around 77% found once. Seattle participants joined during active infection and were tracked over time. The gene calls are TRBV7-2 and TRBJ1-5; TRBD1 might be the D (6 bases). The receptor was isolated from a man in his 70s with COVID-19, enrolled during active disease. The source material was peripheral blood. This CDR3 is CASSSQGTGQPQHF. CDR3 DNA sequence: TGTGCCAGCAGCTCACAGGGTACCGGCCAGCCCCAGCATTTT. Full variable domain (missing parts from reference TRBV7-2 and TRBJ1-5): GAGVSQSPSNKVTEKGKDVELRCDPISGHTALYWYRQSLGQGLEFLIYFQGNSAPDKSGLPSDRFSAERTGGSVSTLTIQRTQQEDSAVYLCASSSQGTGQPQHFGDGTRLSIL.